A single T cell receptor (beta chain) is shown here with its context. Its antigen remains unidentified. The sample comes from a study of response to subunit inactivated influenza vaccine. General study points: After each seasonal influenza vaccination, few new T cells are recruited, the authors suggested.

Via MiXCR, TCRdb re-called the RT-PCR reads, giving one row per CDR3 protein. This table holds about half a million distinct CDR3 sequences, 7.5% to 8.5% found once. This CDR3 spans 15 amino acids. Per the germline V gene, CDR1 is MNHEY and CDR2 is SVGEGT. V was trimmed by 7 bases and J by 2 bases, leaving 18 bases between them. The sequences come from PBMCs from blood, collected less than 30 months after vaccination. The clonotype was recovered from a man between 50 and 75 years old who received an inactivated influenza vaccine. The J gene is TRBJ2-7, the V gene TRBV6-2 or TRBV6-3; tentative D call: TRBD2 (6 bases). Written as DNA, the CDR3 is TGTGCCAGCACCCCCGAGGGACTGGCGGCCTACGAGCAGTACTTC. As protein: CASTPEGLAAYEQYF.